Listed below are T cell receptor beta chains from one sample, sequenced in a study of shared clonotypes between healthy human individuals. The assay was immunoSEQ multiplex PCR, and TCRdb's table has in-frame clones only and misses some. The data contain over a million clones, about 98% of them singletons. The sample consisted of naive CD4+ T cells sorted from blood. These TCRs come from a man in his thirties or forties in good health. Both conserved end residues are part of each CDR3. A D gene is named only where the DNA matches it firmly. Size is omitted from some rows. Given values are once, few, many or a class for expanded clones.

j_gene: TRBJ1-1; d_gene: -; v_gene: TRBV4-3; abundance: -; CDR3nt: TGCGCCAGCAGCCGGGAGGGCAGCTTGAACACTGAAGCTTTCTTT; CDR3aa: CASSREGSLNTEAFF
j_gene: TRBJ2-7; d_gene: TRBD2; v_gene: TRBV7-2; abundance: -; CDR3nt: TGTGCCAGCAGCTTAGAGTTTAGCGGGACCTCCTACGAGCAGTACTTC; CDR3aa: CASSLEFSGTSYEQYF
j_gene: TRBJ2-7; d_gene: -; v_gene: TRBV25-1; abundance: -; CDR3nt: TGTGCCAGCAGTGACCGCGGGATTTACCACGAGCAGTACTTC; CDR3aa: CASSDRGIYHEQYF
j_gene: TRBJ2-7; d_gene: TRBD2; v_gene: TRBV28; abundance: -; CDR3nt: TGTGCCAGCAGAGAAGGACTAGCGGGGACCTACGAGCAGTACTTC; CDR3aa: CASREGLAGTYEQYF
j_gene: TRBJ1-2; d_gene: -; v_gene: TRBV29-1; abundance: once; CDR3nt: TGCAGCGCCAAGGAGGCCTATGGCTACACCTTC; CDR3aa: CSAKEAYGYTF
j_gene: TRBJ2-2; d_gene: -; v_gene: TRBV4-3; abundance: -; CDR3nt: TGCGCCAGCAGCCAAGATCTAGTCGCTTCGAGCACCGGGGAGCTGTTTTTT; CDR3aa: CASSQDLVASSTGELFF
j_gene: TRBJ2-7; d_gene: -; v_gene: TRBV10-1; abundance: -; CDR3nt: TGCGCCAGCAGTAAGAGCCCCGCCGAGCAGTACTTC; CDR3aa: CASSKSPAEQYF
j_gene: TRBJ2-2; d_gene: -; v_gene: TRBV12-2; abundance: -; CDR3nt: TGTGCAAGTCGCTTAGTACCCAGTGAAGGACTCCCTGTTTACGGCACCGGGGAGCTGTTTTTT; CDR3aa: CASRLVPSEGLPVYGTGELFF
j_gene: TRBJ1-1; d_gene: -; v_gene: TRBV7-8; abundance: -; CDR3nt: TGTGCCAGCAGCTTAGAATTCGGCACTGAAGCTTTCTTT; CDR3aa: CASSLEFGTEAFF
j_gene: TRBJ2-7; d_gene: -; v_gene: TRBV4-3; abundance: -; CDR3nt: TGCGCCAGCAGCCAAGCTCGATGGGACGAGCAGTACTTC; CDR3aa: CASSQARWDEQYF
j_gene: TRBJ2-7; d_gene: -; v_gene: TRBV7-2; abundance: -; CDR3nt: TGTGCCAGCAGCTTAACCCACAGGGCCTACGAGCAGTACTTC; CDR3aa: CASSLTHRAYEQYF
j_gene: TRBJ2-7; d_gene: TRBD2; v_gene: TRBV18; abundance: -; CDR3nt: TGTGCCAGCTCACCTGGGGGAGGGGACGAGCAGTACTTC; CDR3aa: CASSPGGGDEQYF
j_gene: TRBJ2-2; d_gene: -; v_gene: TRBV5-1; abundance: once; CDR3nt: TGCGCCAGCAGCTTGGCCAATGTCGGCCCGAGGGCGGGTCGTGGCGGGGAGCTGTTTTTT; CDR3aa: CASSLANVGPRAGRGGELFF
j_gene: TRBJ2-7; d_gene: -; v_gene: TRBV30; abundance: -; CDR3nt: TGTGCCTGTAAACGGGAGCCCTACGAGCAGTACTTC; CDR3aa: CACKREPYEQYF
j_gene: TRBJ2-7; d_gene: -; v_gene: TRBV6-1; abundance: -; CDR3nt: TGTGCCAGCAGTGGAAGCCAGGGGTACGAGCAGTACTTC; CDR3aa: CASSGSQGYEQYF
j_gene: TRBJ2-1; d_gene: -; v_gene: TRBV15; abundance: -; CDR3nt: TGTGCCACCGGGCGAGTCGGGGGCGGCTATGAGCAGTTCTTC; CDR3aa: CATGRVGGGYEQFF
j_gene: TRBJ2-1; d_gene: TRBD2; v_gene: TRBV7-9; abundance: -; CDR3nt: TGTGCCAGCAGCTTAAAATCGGCGGGAGGGGAGTTCTTC; CDR3aa: CASSLKSAGGEFF
j_gene: TRBJ2-1; d_gene: -; v_gene: TRBV19; abundance: -; CDR3nt: TGTGCCAGTAGTCAAATCTCGCCGGGACTCCAGTTCTTC; CDR3aa: CASSQISPGLQFF
j_gene: TRBJ2-1; d_gene: -; v_gene: TRBV7-3; abundance: -; CDR3nt: TGTGCCAGCAGCTACCTAGGACCGAGCTCCTACAATGAGCAGTTCTTC; CDR3aa: CASSYLGPSSYNEQFF
j_gene: TRBJ2-1; d_gene: -; v_gene: TRBV5-1; abundance: -; CDR3nt: TGCGCCAGCAGCCCCACGGCGCCGGCTAGCCCATACAATGAGCAGTTCTTC; CDR3aa: CASSPTAPASPYNEQFF
j_gene: TRBJ2-1; d_gene: -; v_gene: TRBV18; abundance: once; CDR3nt: TGTGCCAGCTCACCGATAACCGGGTCGCAGTTCTTC; CDR3aa: CASSPITGSQFF
j_gene: TRBJ1-1; d_gene: TRBD1; v_gene: TRBV10-3; abundance: -; CDR3nt: TGTGCCATCAGCTCATCCAGGGACAGGGTGTACACTGAAGCTTTCTTT; CDR3aa: CAISSSRDRVYTEAFF
j_gene: TRBJ2-2; d_gene: -; v_gene: TRBV30; abundance: -; CDR3nt: TGTGCCTGGAGTGTCCGGAGCGGGGAGCTGTTTTTT; CDR3aa: CAWSVRSGELFF
j_gene: TRBJ2-2; d_gene: TRBD2; v_gene: TRBV2; abundance: -; CDR3nt: TGTGCCAGCAGCCGACTAGCGGGCACCGGGGAGCTGTTTTTT; CDR3aa: CASSRLAGTGELFF
j_gene: TRBJ2-7; d_gene: TRBD1; v_gene: TRBV5-1; abundance: -; CDR3nt: TGCGCCAGCAGCTTGGCCCGGCGACAGGGGATTTACGAGCAGTACTTC; CDR3aa: CASSLARRQGIYEQYF
j_gene: TRBJ2-1; d_gene: -; v_gene: TRBV7-7; abundance: -; CDR3nt: TGTGCTAGCAGCTTAGCGGAGACTGGAATTGGAGATGAGCAGTTCTTC; CDR3aa: CASSLAETGIGDEQFF
j_gene: TRBJ1-4; d_gene: TRBD1; v_gene: TRBV7-9; abundance: -; CDR3nt: TGTGCCAGCAGCTTGAAAGGACAGGGGTATGAAAAACTGTTTTTT; CDR3aa: CASSLKGQGYEKLFF
j_gene: TRBJ2-7; d_gene: -; v_gene: TRBV5-4; abundance: once; CDR3nt: TGTGCCAGCAGCTTGCGCAACTCCTACGAGCAGTACTTC; CDR3aa: CASSLRNSYEQYF
j_gene: TRBJ1-2; d_gene: -; v_gene: TRBV4-3; abundance: -; CDR3nt: TGCGCCAGCAGCCAAGACGTCAGGGTTGTGGAACTGGGCTACACCTTC; CDR3aa: CASSQDVRVVELGYTF
j_gene: TRBJ2-1; d_gene: -; v_gene: TRBV7-2; abundance: -; CDR3nt: TGTGCCAGCAGCTTAAATCGAGGTGAGCAGTTCTTC; CDR3aa: CASSLNRGEQFF
j_gene: TRBJ1-1; d_gene: TRBD1; v_gene: TRBV25-1; abundance: -; CDR3nt: TGTGCCAGCAGTGATCTAGACAGGGAGATCACTGAAGCTTTCTTT; CDR3aa: CASSDLDREITEAFF
j_gene: TRBJ2-1; d_gene: TRBD2; v_gene: TRBV7-6; abundance: -; CDR3nt: TGTGCCAGCAGAGCTAGCGGGAGCTCCTACAATGAGCAGTTCTTC; CDR3aa: CASRASGSSYNEQFF
j_gene: TRBJ2-6; d_gene: -; v_gene: TRBV5-1; abundance: -; CDR3nt: TGCGCCAGCAGCTTAAGGCAGGGAGACTCTGGGGCCAACGTCCTGACTTTC; CDR3aa: CASSLRQGDSGANVLTF
j_gene: TRBJ2-7; d_gene: TRBD1; v_gene: TRBV6-6; abundance: -; CDR3nt: TGTGCCAGCAGTCGCCGGGACAGGCCCCACGAGCAGTACTTC; CDR3aa: CASSRRDRPHEQYF
j_gene: TRBJ2-1; d_gene: -; v_gene: TRBV29-1; abundance: -; CDR3nt: TGCAGCGTTCCGAAAGGAGGGGGCAATGAGCAGTTCTTC; CDR3aa: CSVPKGGGNEQFF
j_gene: TRBJ2-7; d_gene: -; v_gene: TRBV28; abundance: -; CDR3nt: TGTGCCAGCAGTTCCCTGGGGGGAAAGAACTACGAGCAGTACTTC; CDR3aa: CASSSLGGKNYEQYF
j_gene: TRBJ2-4; d_gene: TRBD1; v_gene: TRBV29-1; abundance: -; CDR3nt: TGCAGCGCAGGGACAGACCTTAAAAACATTCAGTACTTC; CDR3aa: CSAGTDLKNIQYF
j_gene: TRBJ2-1; d_gene: TRBD2; v_gene: TRBV2; abundance: -; CDR3nt: TGTGCCAGCAGTGGCGGACTAGCGGGAGTAGGTGAGCAGTTCTTC; CDR3aa: CASSGGLAGVGEQFF
j_gene: TRBJ2-3; d_gene: -; v_gene: TRBV5-5; abundance: -; CDR3nt: TGTGCCAGCAGCTTGAGAGATACGCAGTATTTT; CDR3aa: CASSLRDTQYF
j_gene: TRBJ1-2; d_gene: -; v_gene: TRBV7-9; abundance: -; CDR3nt: TGTGCCAGCAGCGAGACCCGGGGGGCTGGCTACACCTTC; CDR3aa: CASSETRGAGYTF
j_gene: TRBJ2-3; d_gene: -; v_gene: TRBV7-2; abundance: -; CDR3nt: TGTGCCAGCAGCTTATTGGGGGCAAGCACAGATACGCAGTATTTT; CDR3aa: CASSLLGASTDTQYF
j_gene: TRBJ1-5; d_gene: TRBD1; v_gene: TRBV6-4; abundance: once; CDR3nt: TGTGCCAGCAGTGTATTAGGACAGGAGAATAATCAGCCCCAGCATTTT; CDR3aa: CASSVLGQENNQPQHF
j_gene: TRBJ2-1; d_gene: TRBD2; v_gene: TRBV5-1; abundance: -; CDR3nt: TGCGCCAGCAGCTTGGGGGCGGGAGGGCCCAATGAGCAGTTCTTC; CDR3aa: CASSLGAGGPNEQFF